The rows below give T cell receptor beta chains drawn from one sample of a study of control samples from healthy donors and cancer patients. Sequencing used immunoSEQ multiplex PCR; TCRdb keeps in-frame clones, though not all of them. This sample carries 100,000 to 150,000 clones, nearly 90% of them seen once, and the ten largest clones take about 3.2%. Sequenced sample: blood. All receptors come from a man in his fifties or sixties in good health. Each CDR3 is given with its conserved first and last residue. The order of the fields is V gene, J gene, CDR3 protein.

TRBV10-3	TRBJ2-2	CAISDPTGRSTGELFF
TRBV28	TRBJ2-3	CATEAADTQYF
TRBV10-3	TRBJ2-1	CAISESGLGPRRHYNEQFF
TRBV7-2	TRBJ1-2	CASSYYRAGGYTF
TRBV7-3	TRBJ2-3	CASSLTGVAGVFTDTQYF
TRBV14	TRBJ1-6	CASSQFMGSPLHF
TRBV7-8	TRBJ2-1	CASSFHRDPREDEQFF
TRBV4-1	TRBJ2-1	CASSPGTGILAGVNNEQFF
TRBV10-1	TRBJ2-2	CASSGTSGELFF
TRBV19	TRBJ2-4	CASSISGRGDIQYF
TRBV28	TRBJ1-1	CASSLSAPHQGAFF
TRBV24-1	TRBJ1-1	CATSDPGENTEAFF
TRBV27	TRBJ2-5	CASSLRIPGLAGGQQETQYF
TRBV28	TRBJ1-3	CASSLSRGNTIYF
TRBV28	TRBJ1-2	CASSLTANYGYTF
TRBV14	TRBJ2-3	CASSPLTQYF
TRBV7-9	TRBJ1-1	CASSAGTRNTEAFF
TRBV6-5	TRBJ1-4	CASSKGPTQEKLFF
TRBV4-1	TRBJ1-2	CASSRKTGLDGYTF
TRBV4-1	TRBJ1-1	CASSQVSYLNTEAFF
TRBV12-5	TRBJ2-2	CASTFANTGELFF
TRBV15	TRBJ1-4	CATSKNSGWGEKLFF
TRBV10-2	TRBJ2-2	CASSRRTDSANTGELFF
TRBV27	TRBJ2-5	CASSHGQGARETQYF
TRBV6-5	TRBJ1-2	CASSYSTVEGYTF
TRBV27	TRBJ1-6	CASSFQGATLGPPLHF
TRBV7-7	TRBJ2-5	CASSLGVAEQETQYF
TRBV2	TRBJ2-1	CASSSRSEQFF
TRBV18	TRBJ2-1	CASSPGGAYEQFF
TRBV7-3	TRBJ2-2	CASSSLAGAGPGELFF
TRBV30	TRBJ1-5	CAWSEQEEQPQHF
TRBV7-5	TRBJ2-2	CVRSLVAGDVTGELFF
TRBV2	TRBJ2-3	CASSKWGGTDTQYF
TRBV5-1	TRBJ1-3	CASSLNLPTAGNTIYF
TRBV9	TRBJ2-5	CASSPVAQETQYF
TRBV9	TRBJ2-7	CASSVGGTPYEQYF